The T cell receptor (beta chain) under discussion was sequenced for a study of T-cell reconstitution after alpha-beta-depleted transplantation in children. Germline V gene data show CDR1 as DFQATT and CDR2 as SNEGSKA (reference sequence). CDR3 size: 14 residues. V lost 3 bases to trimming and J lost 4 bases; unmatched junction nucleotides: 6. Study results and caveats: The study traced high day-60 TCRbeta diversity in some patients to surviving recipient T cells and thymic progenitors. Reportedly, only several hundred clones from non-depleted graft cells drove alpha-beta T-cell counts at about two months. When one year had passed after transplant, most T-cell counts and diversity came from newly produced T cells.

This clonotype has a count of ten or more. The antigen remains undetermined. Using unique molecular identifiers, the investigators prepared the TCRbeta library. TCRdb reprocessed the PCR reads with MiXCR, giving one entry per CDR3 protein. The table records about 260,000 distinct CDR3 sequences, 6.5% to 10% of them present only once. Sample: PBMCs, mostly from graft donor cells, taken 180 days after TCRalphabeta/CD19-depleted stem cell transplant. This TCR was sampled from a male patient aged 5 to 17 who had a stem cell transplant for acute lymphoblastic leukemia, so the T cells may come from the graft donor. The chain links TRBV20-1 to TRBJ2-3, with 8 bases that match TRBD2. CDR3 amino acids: CSASSLAGADTQYF. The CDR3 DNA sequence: TGCAGTGCTAGTAGCCTAGCGGGCGCAGATACGCAGTATTTT.